Sequencing of this T cell receptor beta chain was carried out in a study of cytomegalovirus exposure and HLA in healthy donors. Trimming cost V 6 bases and J 4 bases; bases outside gene matches: 9. Germline V gene data show CDR1 as LNHDA and CDR2 as SQIVND (reference sequence). The CDR3 runs to 15 residues. The PCR employed 60 Vbeta primers together with 13 Jbeta primers. Assay: immunoSEQ multiplex PCR; the TCRdb copy retains only in-frame clones and omits some. The sample holds 160,000 or so clones; over 70% are singletons and the top ten take 1.3%. The sequence derives from a man aged 50-60 years in good health and CMV-seropositive. The source material was PBMCs. The J gene is TRBJ1-1, the V gene TRBV19; 9 nucleotides agree with TRBD1. CDR3 DNA: TGTGCCAGTAGCCAGGGACAGGGCAAGGGCACTGAAGCTTTCTTT. Protein sequence: CASSQGQGKGTEAFF.